This TCR beta chain was captured by sequencing in a study of cytomegalovirus exposure and HLA in healthy donors. Study as a whole: In a previous analysis, approximately 110 million unique TCR beta sequences were found from 150 million to 200 million T cells. Counted in an early data release were some 81 million unique TCRs from HLA-typed donors.

Overall study findings and caveats: A previous analysis found most TCR beta V segments productive roughly 87% or roughly 30% of the time. Follow-up analysis seemed to connect common viral pathogens with several of the most significant clusters identified.

The PCR was carried out with 60 Vbeta primers and 13 Jbeta primers. Profiled with immunoSEQ multiplex PCR; TCRdb holds only in-frame clones, not every one. The sample contains some 150,000 clones, 64% of which appear only once. With regard to this clone: Its antigen remains unknown.

Germline-derived CDR1 and CDR2 are LNHDA and SQIVND (reference sequence). The CDR3 length is 14 residues. Trimming took 4 bases from V and 6 from J, leaving 14 bases between them. The sequenced sample was PBMCs. The sequence was obtained from a young woman in good health and CMV-seropositive. This rearrangement joins TRBV19 to TRBJ2-3; possible D gene TRBD1, 6 bases. The CDR3 sequence: CASSTRQAADTQYF. The CDR3 DNA reads TGTGCCAGTAGTACCCGACAGGCCGCGGATACGCAGTATTTT.